This T cell receptor (beta chain) was retrieved from a study of CD8+ T cells in alopecia areata. After isolation, RNA underwent reverse transcription to generate cDNA as the sequencing template. Some clones are missing from TCRdb's copy, which holds only in-frame ones; the method was immunoSEQ multiplex PCR. Altogether more than 200,000 clones are present, 50% to 75% being singletons, with the ten largest covering around 4%. The treatment was: oral pan-JAK inhibitor, 5-10 mg twice daily. This clone was seen only once. Its antigen is as yet unknown. The V end lost 2 bases, the J end lost 9 bases, and 13 bases lay between the germline ends. Germline CDR1 SEHNR, CDR2 FQNEAQ (reference sequence). CDR3 length: 13 amino acids. Study-wide points: Scalp clonality, together with expanded CD8+ clones among the top 100, fell significantly with tofacitinib.

The V call is TRBV7-9, the J call TRBJ1-1; no clear D. The sequence was obtained from a human donor with alopecia areata. This specimen consisted of CD4+ T cells sorted from blood, obtained at week 4, from a patient treated with tofacitinib. The CDR3 protein is CASSLSTAEKAFF. The CDR3 nucleotides read TGTGCCAGCAGCTTATCAACTGCGGAAAAAGCTTTCTTT.